Listed below are T cell receptor beta chains from one sample, sequenced in a study of blood T cell repertoires in COVID-19. TCRdb's copy holds only in-frame clones and misses some; the assay was immunoSEQ multiplex PCR. Among approximately 30,000 clones listed, 93% were seen once. Sequenced sample: peripheral blood. These receptors came from a human donor in a cohort sampled during active COVID-19. The CDR3 runs from the conserved cysteine through the conserved F or W. A D gene is named only where the DNA matches it firmly. Not all rows give a size; the values are once, few, many and, for expanded clones, a class.

>.|.|TRBJ2-3|TRBV10-2
TGCGCCAGCAGTGAGCCCAGAGAGCGAGGGGGAACAGATACGCAGTATTTT
CASSEPRERGGTDTQYF
>TRBD1|.|TRBJ1-4|TRBV19
TGTGCCAGTAGTATACCGTGGGGACAGATTAATGAAAAACTGTTTTTT
CASSIPWGQINEKLFF
>.|.|TRBJ1-2|TRBV10-2
TGCGCCAGCAGTGAGGGGGGGTCATGGATCTATGGCTACACCTTC
CASSEGGSWIYGYTF
>TRBD2|.|TRBJ2-1|TRBV19
TGTGCCAGTAGTTTGGGGGGGGATTACAATGAGCAGTTCTTC
CASSLGGDYNEQFF
>.|.|TRBJ1-3|TRBV6-5
TGTGCCAGCAGTTACTTTGGGTCCGGGGCCATATATTTT
CASSYFGSGAIYF
>.|.|TRBJ2-5|TRBV5-1
TGCGCCAGCAGCCTGGGACCGACACAAGAGACCCAGTACTTC
CASSLGPTQETQYF
>.|.|TRBJ1-1|TRBV6-5
TGTGCCAGCAGTTACCCGACCCCGGGGGGAACTGAAGCTTTCTTT
CASSYPTPGGTEAFF
>TRBD2|.|TRBJ2-1|TRBV19
TGTGCCAGTAGGACCGGGGGGGCCCCGGTCAATGAGCAGTTCTTC
CASRTGGAPVNEQFF
>.|.|TRBJ2-1|TRBV19
TGTGCCAGTAGTATAGATATACGGAATGAGCAGTTCTTC
CASSIDIRNEQFF
>.|.|TRBJ2-7|TRBV4-2
TGTGCCAGCAGCACCCGTTCAGGGAACGAGCAGTACTTC
CASSTRSGNEQYF
>.|.|TRBJ1-2|TRBV14
TGTGCCAGCAGCCAACCGGCAGGGAGGAACTATGGCTACACCTTC
CASSQPAGRNYGYTF
>.|.|TRBJ1-1|TRBV5-6
TGTGCCAGCAGCCCGGGTTTGACAGAGAACACTGAAGCTTTCTTT
CASSPGLTENTEAFF
>.|once|TRBJ1-5|TRBV6-5
TGTGCCAGCAGCCACGAGGATCAGCCCCAGCATTTT
CASSHEDQPQHF
>.|.|TRBJ2-1|TRBV5-1
TGCGCCAGCCAAATCCAACCCGCAGACTCCTACAATGAGCAGTTCTTC
CASQIQPADSYNEQFF
>TRBD1|.|TRBJ2-3|TRBV10-2
TGCGCCAGCAGACACAGGGGGTGTTTGGGCACAGATACGCAGTATTTT
CASRHRGCLGTDTQYF
>.|.|TRBJ2-5|TRBV6-1
TGTGCCAGCAGTGAAGCCCCCGGCAGGCTGGGCCAAGAGACCCAGTACTTC
CASSEAPGRLGQETQYF
>TRBD1|.|TRBJ1-1|TRBV18
TGTGCCAGCTCTCAGCAGGGGGCCGGGAAAGGTGAAGCTTTCTTT
CASSQQGAGKGEAFF